This TCR beta chain stems from a study of blood T cells in healthy people across ages. Study-wide results and limits: The recorded TCR beta diversity per million T cells decreased in a roughly linear manner with age.

This clonotype was recorded a few times. The antigen is unknown. Together with a sample-barcoded 5' primer, a J-beta primer mix was included in a second PCR lasting roughly 6 to 12 cycles. One entry per CDR3 protein, called by TCRdb with MiXCR from the 5' RACE reads. The data contain fewer than 700,000 distinct CDR3 sequences, approximately 40% of them singletons. The specimen was blood. The TCR sequence derives from a man older than 75 in good health.

The CDR3: CAWCWEEGTEAFF. In DNA form, the CDR3 reads TGTGCCTGGTGCTGGGAGGAGGGCACTGAAGCTTTCTTT. V and J are TRBV30 and TRBJ1-1; no reliable D call. CDR1 is GTSNPN, CDR2 SVGIG, per germline (reference sequence). The CDR3 runs 13 residues. Trimming took off 5 bases at V and 4 bases at J, with 14 bases between the two ends.